This TCR beta chain was profiled in a study of blood T cell repertoires in COVID-19. The wider study: Some COVID-19 samples were acute and others convalescent; all came from the United States, Italy and Spain.

The V segment lost 10 bases and the J segment 0 bases; nucleotides outside the gene matches: 7. Germline CDR1 and CDR2: LNHDA and SQIVND (reference sequence). CDR3 length: 14 amino acids. The method was immunoSEQ multiplex PCR; TCRdb's version includes in-frame clones alone and lacks a portion of them. The table records around 58,000 clones, roughly nine tenths of them present only once. The clonotype originates from a woman aged 60-75 years with active or convalescent COVID-19. The gene calls are TRBV19 and TRBJ2-3, with TRBD1 matching over 7 bases. The sequencing input was peripheral blood. The chain's CDR3 is CATIPGGSTDTQYF. As DNA, the CDR3 is TGTGCCACCATCCCAGGGGGTAGCACAGATACGCAGTATTTT.